Listed below are T cell receptor beta chains from one sample, sequenced in a study of shared clonotypes between healthy human individuals. Here immunoSEQ multiplex PCR was the method, and the copy in TCRdb shows in-frame clones only, minus some. Of approximately 510,000 clones detected, 79% appear once; the ten largest clones hold 13%. Material for sequencing was PBMCs. Receptors originate from a woman in her forties in good health. Some clones in this sample may be carry-over from other donors' samples. Both conserved end residues are part of each CDR3. The order of the fields is D gene, clone size, J gene, V gene, CDR3 length, CDR3 protein, CDR3 DNA. A D gene is named only where the DNA matches it firmly. A row's size may be missing; if present it is once, few, many or a size class.

.,.,TRBJ1-1,TRBV6-1,14,CASTPGQTNTEAFF,TGTGCCAGCACGCCGGGACAAACGAACACTGAAGCTTTCTTT
TRBD1,once,TRBJ1-2,TRBV6-5,14,CASSVQGAYYGYTF,TGTGCCAGCAGTGTCCAGGGGGCGTATTATGGCTACACCTTC
.,.,TRBJ2-1,TRBV7-9,14,CASSLLTSSDEQFF,TGTGCCAGCAGCCTACTTACTAGTTCCGATGAGCAGTTCTTC
.,.,TRBJ2-5,TRBV10-3,12,CAISEIEETQYF,TGTGCCATCAGTGAGATAGAAGAGACCCAGTACTTC
.,.,TRBJ1-1,TRBV5-6,13,CASSLAVSMVAFF,TGTGCCAGCAGCTTGGCCGTCTCAATGGTGGCTTTCTTT
.,.,TRBJ1-5,TRBV27,13,CASSLWDNQPQHF,TGTGCCAGCAGTTTATGGGACAATCAGCCCCAGCATTTT
.,many,TRBJ1-2,TRBV9,14,CASSVRGTPYGYTF,TGTGCCAGCAGCGTACGGGGGACACCCTATGGCTACACCTTC
TRBD1,.,TRBJ2-2,TRBV7-6,16,CAGSFRAGGDTGELFF,TGTGCCGGGTCCTTTAGGGCAGGGGGCGACACCGGGGAGCTGTTTTTT
.,.,TRBJ2-7,TRBV2,15,CASSLIPSLAYEQYF,TGTGCCAGCAGTCTCATACCAAGTCTTGCCTACGAGCAGTACTTC
.,.,TRBJ2-5,TRBV7-8,16,CASSLKATSFRETQYF,TGTGCCAGCAGCCTGAAAGCTACCTCCTTCCGAGAGACCCAGTACTTC
.,.,TRBJ2-2,TRBV19,15,CASSTGPANTGELFF,TGTGCCAGTAGTACCGGCCCAGCAAACACCGGGGAGCTGTTTTTT
.,once,TRBJ2-5,TRBV5-1,14,CASSTDTGFETQYF,TGCGCCAGCAGCACCGACACAGGGTTTGAGACCCAGTACTTC
.,.,TRBJ2-1,TRBV5-6,14,CASSLWTRVGEQFF,TGTGCCAGCAGCTTGTGGACACGGGTAGGTGAGCAGTTCTTC
.,.,TRBJ2-2,TRBV19,16,CASSLAGAKDTGELFF,TGTGCCAGTAGTCTTGCCGGGGCGAAGGACACCGGGGAGCTGTTTTTT
.,.,TRBJ1-5,TRBV11-2,13,CASSLGLNQPQHF,TGTGCCAGCAGCTTGGGCCTCAATCAGCCCCAGCATTTT
TRBD2,.,TRBJ2-5,TRBV30,13,CAWTVAGGGTQYF,TGTGCCTGGACCGTAGCGGGAGGAGGGACCCAGTACTTC
.,.,TRBJ1-2,TRBV4-2,14,CASSQVAPNYGYTF,TGTGCCAGCAGCCAAGTCGCTCCAAACTATGGCTACACCTTC
.,.,TRBJ2-7,TRBV5-1,14,CASSLGGVTYEQYF,TGCGCCAGCAGCTTAGGGGGGGTGACCTACGAGCAGTACTTC
.,.,TRBJ2-3,TRBV7-8,13,CASSLALVDTQYF,TGTGCCAGCAGCTTAGCGTTAGTTGATACGCAGTATTTT
.,.,TRBJ2-6,TRBV27,17,CASSLRFQPSGANVLTF,TGTGCCAGCAGTTTAAGGTTTCAGCCCTCTGGGGCCAACGTCCTGACTTTC
TRBD1,.,TRBJ1-2,TRBV19,14,CASRGQGSNYGYTF,TGTGCCAGTAGGGGACAGGGAAGTAACTATGGCTACACCTTC
.,many,TRBJ2-7,TRBV5-4,15,CASGNGVGASYEQYF,TGTGCCAGCGGAAATGGGGTTGGGGCCTCCTACGAGCAGTACTTC
.,.,TRBJ1-4,TRBV29-1,16,CSVEVVVGGALGKLFF,TGCAGCGTTGAAGTCGTAGTCGGGGGGGCTCTAGGAAAACTGTTTTTT
.,.,TRBJ2-1,TRBV6-5,14,CASSYSPIRNEQFF,TGTGCCAGCAGTTACTCGCCAATTCGAAATGAGCAGTTCTTC
.,.,TRBJ1-2,TRBV10-3,14,CAISEYREGYGYTF,TGTGCCATCAGTGAGTACAGGGAAGGCTATGGCTACACCTTC
.,.,TRBJ1-1,TRBV15,16,CATSKPRMNMNTEAFF,TGTGCCACCAGCAAACCACGAATGAACATGAACACTGAAGCTTTCTTT
.,few,TRBJ2-7,TRBV5-4,15,CASSRGSSYSYEQYF,TGTGCCAGCAGCAGAGGGAGCAGTTACTCCTACGAGCAGTACTTC
.,.,TRBJ2-7,TRBV19,12,CASSPGYYEQYF,TGTGCCAGTAGTCCGGGATACTACGAGCAGTACTTC
.,.,TRBJ2-1,TRBV28,16,CASTSPRVEFSNEQFF,TGTGCCAGCACCAGTCCTAGAGTAGAGTTTAGCAATGAGCAGTTCTTC
TRBD1,.,TRBJ1-5,TRBV28,14,CASSRGGGNQPQHF,TGTGCCAGCAGTAGAGGGGGCGGGAATCAGCCCCAGCATTTT
TRBD2,.,TRBJ2-3,TRBV27,14,CASSPGLATDTQYF,TGTGCCAGCTCCCCGGGACTAGCCACAGATACGCAGTATTTT
.,once,TRBJ2-7,TRBV5-1,16,CASSLAAGPASYEQYF,TGCGCCAGCAGCTTGGCCGCGGGACCAGCCTCCTACGAGCAGTACTTC
.,.,TRBJ2-7,TRBV5-5,14,CASSPRGGSYEQYF,TGTGCCAGCAGCCCGCGAGGGGGATCCTACGAGCAGTACTTC
TRBD2,.,TRBJ2-5,TRBV5-5,15,CASSRTSGTQETQYF,TGTGCCAGCAGTCGGACTAGCGGGACACAAGAGACCCAGTACTTC
.,.,TRBJ2-2,TRBV7-3,16,CASSLDTALGTGELFF,TGTGCCAGCAGCCTGGACACCGCCTTGGGCACCGGGGAGCTGTTTTTT
.,.,TRBJ2-3,TRBV15,17,CATSNDEPFTGADTQYF,TGTGCCACCAGCAACGACGAGCCCTTTACGGGGGCTGATACGCAGTATTTT
.,.,TRBJ1-2,TRBV7-9,13,CASSLAQNYGYTF,TGTGCCAGCAGCTTAGCACAGAACTATGGCTACACCTTC
.,.,TRBJ1-2,TRBV7-9,15,CASSLDPGQFYGYTF,TGTGCCAGCAGCTTAGACCCCGGACAGTTCTATGGCTACACCTTC
.,.,TRBJ1-4,TRBV7-6,14,CASSFSGTTGKLFF,TGTGCCAGCAGCTTCTCCGGGACAACCGGAAAACTGTTTTTT
.,.,TRBJ2-7,TRBV27,13,CASPGHVTYEQYF,TGTGCCAGCCCAGGACACGTAACCTACGAGCAGTACTTC
.,.,TRBJ1-1,TRBV18,13,CASSPGTLDEAFF,TGTGCCAGCTCACCCGGGACACTCGATGAAGCTTTCTTT
.,.,TRBJ1-5,TRBV2,17,CASTLLWGGQGNQPQHF,TGTGCCAGCACCCTTTTGTGGGGGGGCCAGGGCAATCAGCCCCAGCATTTT
TRBD1,.,TRBJ2-5,TRBV19,14,CASAIQGARETQYF,TGTGCCAGTGCCATACAGGGGGCTCGGGAGACCCAGTACTTC
.,.,TRBJ2-2,TRBV10-3,14,CAIRQPGPTGELFF,TGTGCCATCAGGCAACCGGGACCGACCGGGGAGCTGTTTTTT
.,.,TRBJ1-5,TRBV19,14,CASSTVRGNQPQHF,TGTGCCAGTAGTACCGTAAGGGGCAATCAGCCCCAGCATTTT
.,.,TRBJ1-1,TRBV7-6,13,CASSLQGNTEAFF,TGTGCCAGCAGCTTACAGGGGAACACTGAAGCTTTCTTT
TRBD1,once,TRBJ2-2,TRBV5-1,17,CASTENSGGARTGELFF,TGCGCCAGCACTGAAAACTCAGGGGGCGCAAGGACCGGGGAGCTGTTTTTT
.,few,TRBJ2-5,TRBV7-2,15,CASSLGSSSQETQYF,TGTGCCAGCAGCTTAGGGTCCAGCAGTCAAGAGACCCAGTACTTC
TRBD1,.,TRBJ1-1,TRBV28,18,CASSPPPTRNDRVDEAFF,TGTGCCAGCAGTCCACCCCCCACCCGAAACGACAGGGTCGATGAAGCTTTCTTT
.,few,TRBJ1-1,TRBV11-2,13,CASSPQVNTEAFF,TGTGCCAGCAGCCCACAGGTGAACACTGAAGCTTTCTTT
TRBD2,.,TRBJ2-7,TRBV2,15,CASSARSGRAYEQYF,TGTGCCAGCAGTGCAAGAAGCGGGAGGGCCTACGAGCAGTACTTC
TRBD1,.,TRBJ2-5,TRBV7-2,14,CASSFRDSQETQYF,TGTGCCAGCAGCTTTAGGGACAGCCAAGAGACCCAGTACTTC
TRBD2,.,TRBJ2-3,TRBV27,16,CASSLLGSGNADTQYF,TGTGCCAGCAGCCTGCTCGGTAGCGGGAATGCAGATACGCAGTATTTT
TRBD1,.,TRBJ1-1,TRBV11-2,15,CASSLDRTGVPPAFF,TGTGCCAGCAGCTTAGATAGGACAGGGGTCCCCCCTGCTTTCTTT
.,.,TRBJ2-3,TRBV30,15,CAWETWGRGADTQYF,TGTGCCTGGGAAACCTGGGGAAGGGGGGCAGATACGCAGTATTTT
TRBD1,.,TRBJ2-7,TRBV28,14,CASSLSGTGWEQYF,TGTGCCAGCAGTTTAAGCGGGACAGGGTGGGAGCAGTACTTC
.,.,TRBJ2-1,TRBV27,16,CASRNDVGSSYNEQFF,TGTGCCAGCAGAAACGATGTGGGGAGCTCCTACAATGAGCAGTTCTTC
.,.,TRBJ2-1,TRBV15,15,CATSYDRRIYNEQFF,TGTGCCACCAGCTACGATAGACGGATTTACAATGAGCAGTTCTTC
.,.,TRBJ1-1,TRBV6-1,14,CASSELVLGTEAFF,TGTGCCAGCAGTGAACTGGTATTAGGAACTGAAGCTTTCTTT
.,.,TRBJ2-5,TRBV29-1,12,CSVDPGGETQYF,TGCAGCGTTGACCCAGGCGGAGAGACCCAGTACTTC